This TCR beta chain was identified during a study of breast tumors, draining lymph nodes, adjacent tissues. General study findings and limits: Data fit most tumor T cells coming from lymph node, expanding in tumor. Tumors had less TCR diversity than lymph nodes, more than nontumor tissue.

TCRdb ran MiXCR on the multiplex PCR reads and lists one entry per CDR3 protein. The data show about 180,000 distinct CDR3 sequences, 25% to 40% seen once. The CDR3 sequence runs 17 residues, both termini included. CDR1 and CDR2 (germline): ENHRY, SYGVKD. A word on this clonotype: Its antigen remains unknown. The limits of the CDR3 on the DNA are not certain, so only TCRdb's listed CDR3 is given.

Samples came from axillary lymph nodes draining the breast cancer. The chain employs TRBV10-3 and TRBJ1-5; the table names TRBD1, a call not compared with the DNA. Sequencing was done on a sample of axillary lymph node tissue. This sequence was found in a female donor with breast cancer. Some clones in this sample may be carry-over from other donors' samples. The CDR3 region is CAICSAGTGSSNQPQHF.